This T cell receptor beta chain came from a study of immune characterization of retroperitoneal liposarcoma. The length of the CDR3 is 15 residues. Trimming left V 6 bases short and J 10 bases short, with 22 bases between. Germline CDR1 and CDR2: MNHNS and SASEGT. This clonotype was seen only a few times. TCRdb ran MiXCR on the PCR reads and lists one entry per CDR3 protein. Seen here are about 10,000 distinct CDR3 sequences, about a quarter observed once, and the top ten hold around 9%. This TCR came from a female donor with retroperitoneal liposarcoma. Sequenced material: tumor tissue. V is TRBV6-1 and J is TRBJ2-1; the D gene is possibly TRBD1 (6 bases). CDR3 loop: CASRFTGQYRYEQFF. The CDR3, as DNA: TGTGCCAGCAGATTCACAGGGCAATATCGCTACGAGCAGTTCTTC.